These T cell receptor beta chains were read from a single sample in a study of CXCR3-negative and CXCR3-positive naive CD8 T cells. TCRdb reprocessed the 5' RACE reads, keeping one entry per CDR3 protein, no DNA. The record lists under 50,000 distinct CDR3 sequences, of which the ten most abundant hold roughly 2.5%. Sequenced sample: naive CXCR3- CD8+ T cells from blood. The receptors come from a human donor in good health. Some clones in this sample may be carry-over from other donors' samples. CDR3s include the opening cysteine and the closing phenylalanine or tryptophan. Each record gives: V gene, J gene, CDR3 protein.

v_gene: TRBV9
j_gene: TRBJ2-3
CDR3aa: CASSPHYQEGDTQYF

v_gene: TRBV20-1
j_gene: TRBJ2-7
CDR3aa: CSARSWVLADYEQYF

v_gene: TRBV6-6
j_gene: TRBJ2-7
CDR3aa: CASSYSVTSGDEQYF

v_gene: TRBV28
j_gene: TRBJ2-3
CDR3aa: CASTFDTLAGSTDTQYF

v_gene: TRBV10-1
j_gene: TRBJ1-2
CDR3aa: CASSEWQGRGYTF

v_gene: TRBV5-1
j_gene: TRBJ1-1
CDR3aa: CASSPTGLGLNTEAFF

v_gene: TRBV12-3/TRBV12-4
j_gene: TRBJ2-1
CDR3aa: CASSRTSGPYNEQFF

v_gene: TRBV21-1
j_gene: TRBJ2-2
CDR3aa: CASGTRELNTGELFF

v_gene: TRBV29-1
j_gene: TRBJ2-1
CDR3aa: CSVERGWDNEQFF

v_gene: TRBV7-2
j_gene: TRBJ1-2
CDR3aa: CASSAGTGNDYGYTF

v_gene: TRBV28
j_gene: TRBJ2-1
CDR3aa: CASRTPADLFYNEQFF

v_gene: TRBV28
j_gene: TRBJ2-4
CDR3aa: CASSSPRQAKNIQYF

v_gene: TRBV9
j_gene: TRBJ2-7
CDR3aa: CARPTDFYEQYF

v_gene: TRBV29-1
j_gene: TRBJ2-7
CDR3aa: CSVVEGPTYEQYF

v_gene: TRBV7-6
j_gene: TRBJ2-3
CDR3aa: CASSLTSIGTSGSTDTQYF

v_gene: TRBV29-1
j_gene: TRBJ1-2
CDR3aa: CSVVGGGGFGYTF

v_gene: TRBV4-1
j_gene: TRBJ1-5
CDR3aa: CASSQDESNQPQHF

v_gene: TRBV28
j_gene: TRBJ1-4
CDR3aa: CASSLPTTATNEKLFF

v_gene: TRBV29-1
j_gene: TRBJ1-5
CDR3aa: CSVQTGEGQPQHF

v_gene: TRBV29-1
j_gene: TRBJ2-5
CDR3aa: CSVEVYQETQYF

v_gene: TRBV28
j_gene: TRBJ2-1
CDR3aa: CASSTYGTAAYNEQFF

v_gene: TRBV28
j_gene: TRBJ2-3
CDR3aa: CASSPGTTRRDTQYF

v_gene: TRBV20-1
j_gene: TRBJ1-5
CDR3aa: CSARGEGDWQPQHF

v_gene: TRBV20-1
j_gene: TRBJ2-1
CDR3aa: CSARDLSGSSYNEQFF

v_gene: TRBV24-1
j_gene: TRBJ1-2
CDR3aa: CATSDGTLGGYTF

v_gene: TRBV21-1
j_gene: TRBJ2-7
CDR3aa: CASSKPTGYEQYF

v_gene: TRBV7-2
j_gene: TRBJ2-7
CDR3aa: CASSFWEVHEQYF

v_gene: TRBV6-1
j_gene: TRBJ2-7
CDR3aa: CASSPGLASHEQYF

v_gene: TRBV20-1
j_gene: TRBJ2-1
CDR3aa: CSARTSGDYNEQFF

v_gene: TRBV6-4
j_gene: TRBJ2-1
CDR3aa: CASSDSGDEQFF

v_gene: TRBV12-3/TRBV12-4
j_gene: TRBJ1-2
CDR3aa: CASTLGDRRWYGYTF

v_gene: TRBV14
j_gene: TRBJ2-1
CDR3aa: CASSQGFPDLEQAIPEQFF

v_gene: TRBV11-2
j_gene: TRBJ2-2
CDR3aa: CASSLGFYRGENTGELFF

v_gene: TRBV6-4
j_gene: TRBJ1-5
CDR3aa: CASSAAENQPQHF

v_gene: TRBV4-3
j_gene: TRBJ1-5
CDR3aa: CASSQATGRENQPQHF

v_gene: TRBV6-5
j_gene: TRBJ2-3
CDR3aa: CASRVVTPPTDTQYF

v_gene: TRBV7-9
j_gene: TRBJ2-7
CDR3aa: CASSSHWGPYEQYF

v_gene: TRBV12-3/TRBV12-4
j_gene: TRBJ1-5
CDR3aa: CASSPRATGRHQPQHF

v_gene: TRBV29-1
j_gene: TRBJ2-7
CDR3aa: CSVAPVPSGTYEPYF

v_gene: TRBV4-1
j_gene: TRBJ2-7
CDR3aa: CASSQDGIEHSYEQYF

v_gene: TRBV29-1
j_gene: TRBJ2-5
CDR3aa: CSVADQETQYF

v_gene: TRBV12-3/TRBV12-4
j_gene: TRBJ2-4
CDR3aa: CASSLRPAQDIQYF